This T cell receptor (beta chain) is drawn from a study of blood T cell repertoires in COVID-19. Study-wide context: The origin of the acute and convalescent COVID-19 samples was the United States, Italy and Spain. Nucleic acid was either cDNA or gDNA, and it came from T cells, B-cell-depleted T cells, or PBMCs.

The CDR3 has 18 amino acids. The germline gives CDR1 SGHRS, CDR2 YFSETQ. V lost 3 bases and J lost 2; bases outside the gene matches: 11. Some clones are missing from TCRdb's copy, which holds only in-frame ones; the method was immunoSEQ multiplex PCR. The data contain roughly 43,000 clones, approximately 86% of them singletons. Categorization into cohorts depended on clinical history that participants reported. Recovered Cohort 3 donors showed two negative PCRs, clearance, or symptom resolution. Sequencing input: PBMCs or T cells enriched from blood (not recorded which). The chain carries TRBV5-1 and TRBJ2-5; 12 bases fit TRBD2. The receptor was derived from a woman between 50 and 59 years old who had recovered from COVID-19. The CDR3 loop is CASSSSGRAVGGQETQYF. The CDR3 DNA reads as TGCGCCAGCAGCTCTAGCGGGAGGGCCGTCGGAGGGCAAGAGACCCAGTACTTC.